This entry lists 4 T cell receptor beta chains sequenced from one sample in a study of response to subunit inactivated influenza vaccine. In TCRdb, the RT-PCR reads were re-called with MiXCR into one record per CDR3 protein. This table has 500,000 to 650,000 distinct CDR3 sequences, around 8% appearing once. Sequencing was performed on PBMCs from blood, taken roughly 24 months after vaccination. The receptors derive from a man between 50 and 75 years old who received an inactivated influenza vaccine.

The J gene is TRBJ2-7, the V gene TRBV7-2; D ambiguous. Germline V gene data show CDR1 as SGHTA and CDR2 as FQGNSA. This CDR3 region has 12 residues. Trimming removed 1 base from V and 7 bases from J, with 8 bases in between. This chain's CDR3 is CASSLDYMEQYF. The CDR3 region has the DNA TGTGCCAGCAGCTTAGACTATATGGAGCAGTACTTC.

The chain uses TRBV28 and TRBJ1-1; D call uncertain. Germline V gene sequence: CDR1 MDHEN, CDR2 SYDVKM. The CDR3 has 15 amino acids. The V gene lost 5 bases and the J gene lost 0 bases, with 13 bases spanning the gap. The CDR3 protein is CASSLTAKMNTEAFF. The CDR3 DNA is TGTGCCAGCAGTCTTACCGCCAAGATGAACACTGAAGCTTTCTTT.

This sequence joins TRBV6-1 and TRBJ1-4; D unresolved. Germline V CDR1 and CDR2: MNHNS, SASEGT. The CDR3 runs to 16 residues. Deletions cut 2 bases from V and 2 bases from J, with 12 bases between. The CDR3 DNA reads as TGTGCCAGCAGTGAAATCCAAGGGAGGACTAATGAAAAACTGTTTTTT. It encodes CASSEIQGRTNEKLFF.

This clonotype was recorded a few times. The chain employs TRBV20-1 and TRBJ2-3, with 10 bases lining up with TRBD1. Germline V gives CDR1 DFQATT, CDR2 SNEGSKA (reference sequence). CDR3 length: 16 amino acids. Trimming cost V 0 bases and J 3 bases; bases outside gene matches: 6. The CDR3 DNA is TGCAGTGCTAGAGATTGGGGACAGGGGTCAACAGATACGCAGTATTTT. This encodes CSARDWGQGSTDTQYF.